Each of the 13 T cell receptor beta chains below was sequenced from the same sample in a study of blood T cell repertoires in COVID-19. Some clones are missing from TCRdb's copy, which holds only in-frame ones; the method was immunoSEQ multiplex PCR. Of roughly 140,000 clones in the sample, roughly 80% were seen once. The sequenced material came from PBMCs or T cells enriched from blood (not recorded which). These receptors all stem from a woman aged 18-29 years who had been exposed to COVID-19.

V gene TRBV7-2 combines with J gene TRBJ2-2, with D possibly TRBD1 on 5 matching bases. This CDR3 has 18 residues. From germline, CDR1 is SGHTA and CDR2 FQGNSA. V was clipped by 0 bases and J by 1 base, with 15 bases between them. The CDR3 sequence is CASSLALTSRENTGELFF. As DNA, the CDR3 is TGTGCCAGCAGCTTAGCGCTTACGTCCAGGGAGAACACCGGGGAGCTGTTTTTT. Looking up the rest from reference TRBV7-2 and TRBJ2-2 gives the full variable domain: GAGVSQSPSNKVTEKGKDVELRCDPISGHTALYWYRQSLGQGLEFLIYFQGNSAPDKSGLPSDRFSAERTGGSVSTLTIQRTQQEDSAVYLCASSLALTSRENTGELFFGEGSRLTVL.

V and J are TRBV25-1 and TRBJ2-7, with TRBD2 matching 7 bases. The V segment lost 3 bases and the J segment 5 bases; nucleotides outside the gene matches: 10. Germline V gene data show CDR1 as MGHDK and CDR2 as SYGVNS. This CDR3 is 15 amino acids long. The CDR3 protein is CASSDSGSGVHEQYF. The CDR3 DNA follows: TGTGCCAGCAGTGATTCCGGAAGCGGGGTCCACGAGCAGTACTTC.

This clone was observed once. The rearrangement uses TRBV5-1 and TRBJ1-2; D gene uncertain. CDR1 is SGHRS, CDR2 YFSETQ, per germline. The germline V and J ends were trimmed by 1 base and 3 bases, with 7 bases remaining between them. The CDR3 totals 13 residues. Written as DNA, the CDR3 is TGCGCCAGCAGCTTGACAGATGACTATGGCTACACCTTC. As protein: CASSLTDDYGYTF.

The rearrangement links TRBV12-3 or TRBV12-4 to TRBJ2-7, with D uncertain. Trimming took 5 bases from V and 3 from J, leaving 8 bases between them. The CDR3 contains 12 residues. This CDR3 reads CASSNNNYEQYF. The CDR3 region has the DNA TGTGCCAGCAGTAACAACAACTACGAGCAGTACTTC.

The chain employs TRBV7-9 and TRBJ2-2; 7 bases agree with TRBD1. Germline-derived CDR1 and CDR2 are SEHNR and FQNEAQ (reference sequence). Losses at the gene ends were 3 bases for V and 4 bases for J; bases not matched to a gene: 8. This CDR3 region has 16 residues. The CDR3 is CASSFPGGRSTGELFF. The DNA of the CDR3 is TGTGCCAGCAGCTTCCCAGGGGGACGAAGCACCGGGGAGCTGTTTTTT.

The V gene is TRBV15, the J gene TRBJ1-5; 8 bases fit TRBD1. The CDR3 runs to 16 residues. Germline V gives CDR1 LNHNV, CDR2 YYDKDF (reference sequence). The V and J ends lost 3 bases and 6 bases, in that order; junction bases with no gene match: 10. The CDR3 region is CATSRGIGQGGQPQHF. The CDR3 DNA reads as TGTGCCACCAGCAGGGGAATCGGACAGGGCGGTCAGCCCCAGCATTTT.

The rearrangement links TRBV7-3 to TRBJ2-1; D is undetermined. V gave up 2 bases and J gave up 9 bases, with 11 bases separating them. In germline, CDR1 is SGHTA, CDR2 FQGTGA. The CDR3 is 13 amino acids. The CDR3 region has the DNA TGTGCCAGCAGCTTATCTAGTGAGTCTGAGCAGTTCTTC. This codes for CASSLSSESEQFF.

The V gene is TRBV7-2, the J gene TRBJ2-5; 12 bases map to TRBD2. Germline values: CDR1 SGHTA, CDR2 FQGNSA. The CDR3 extends over 15 amino acids. Unmatched junction bases numbered 1, after V lost 3 bases and J lost 2 bases. DNA of the CDR3: TGTGCCAGCAGCTTCACTAGCGGGAGGCAAGAGACCCAGTACTTC. It specifies CASSFTSGRQETQYF.

The chain joins TRBV28 to TRBJ2-7, with D perhaps matching TRBD2 (6 bases). V lost 6 bases to trimming and J lost 5 bases, with 23 bases between them. The CDR3 length is 16 residues. Germline values: CDR1 MDHEN, CDR2 SYDVKM. The CDR3 sequence: CASSLTPGTLFDEQYF. The CDR3 DNA reads TGTGCCAGCAGCCTTACCCCCGGGACTCTTTTCGACGAGCAGTACTTC.

The chain has TRBV29-1 and TRBJ1-1; TRBD1 aligns across 8 bases. The CDR3 covers 14 residues. CDR1 is SQVTM, CDR2 ANQGSEA, per germline. The ends lost 2 bases at V and 1 base at J; junction bases unmatched: 3. The CDR3 DNA follows: TGCAGCGTTGAATCAACAGGGGGGAACACTGAAGCTTTCTTT. Amino acids: CSVESTGGNTEAFF.

The chain joins TRBV3-1 (or the pseudogene TRBV3-2) to TRBJ1-2, with 8 bases aligning to TRBD1. The length of the CDR3 is 14 residues. CDR1 and CDR2 (germline): LGHDT, YNNKEL (reference sequence). Trimming took 7 bases from V and 4 from J; bases not matched to a gene: 8. CDR3: CASNHRGASYGYTF. The CDR3 DNA reads TGTGCCAGCAACCACAGGGGGGCCTCCTATGGCTACACCTTC.

The rearrangement joins TRBV19 to TRBJ2-5; 13 bases fit TRBD2. Germline trimming cut 4 bases from V and 4 bases from J; bases unmatched to any gene: 12. Germline V gives CDR1 LNHDA, CDR2 SQIVND (reference sequence). The length of the CDR3 is 18 residues. CDR3 bases: TGTGCCAGTAGTACCGCCGGGACTAGCGGGATTAGGGGAGAGACCCAGTACTTC. Amino acid sequence: CASSTAGTSGIRGETQYF.

The CDR3 DNA follows: TGCGCCAGCAGCCTTCCGATCAGGGGGCGCAGTGTGGACACTGAAGCTTTCTTT. Translated, it gives CASSLPIRGRSVDTEAFF. The chain couples TRBV4-1 to TRBJ1-1; 8 nucleotides match TRBD1. V was clipped by 4 bases and J by 3 bases; unmatched bases: 16. The CDR3 covers 18 residues. Germline V gene sequence: CDR1 MGHRA, CDR2 YSYEKL.